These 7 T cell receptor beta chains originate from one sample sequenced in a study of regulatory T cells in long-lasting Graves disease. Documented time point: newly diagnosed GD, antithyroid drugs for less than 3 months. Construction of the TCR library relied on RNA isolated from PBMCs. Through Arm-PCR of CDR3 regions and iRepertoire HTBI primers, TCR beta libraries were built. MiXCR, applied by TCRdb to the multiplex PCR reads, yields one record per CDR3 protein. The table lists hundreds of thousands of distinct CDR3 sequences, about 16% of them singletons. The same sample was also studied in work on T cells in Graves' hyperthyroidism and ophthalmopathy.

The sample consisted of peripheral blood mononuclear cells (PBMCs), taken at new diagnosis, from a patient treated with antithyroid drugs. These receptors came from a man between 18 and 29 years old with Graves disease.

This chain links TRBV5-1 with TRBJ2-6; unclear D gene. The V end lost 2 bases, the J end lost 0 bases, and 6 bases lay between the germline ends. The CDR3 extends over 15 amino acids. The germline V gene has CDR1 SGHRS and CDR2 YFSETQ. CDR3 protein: CASSFWTSGANVLTF. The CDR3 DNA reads TGCGCCAGCAGCTTTTGGACCTCTGGGGCCAACGTCCTGACTTTC.

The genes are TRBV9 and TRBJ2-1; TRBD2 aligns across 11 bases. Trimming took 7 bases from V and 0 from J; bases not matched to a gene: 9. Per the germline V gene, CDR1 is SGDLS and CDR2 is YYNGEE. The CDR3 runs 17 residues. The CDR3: CASPLLAGGSSYNEQFF. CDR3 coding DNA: TGTGCCAGCCCTCTCTTAGCGGGAGGGAGCTCCTACAATGAGCAGTTCTTC.

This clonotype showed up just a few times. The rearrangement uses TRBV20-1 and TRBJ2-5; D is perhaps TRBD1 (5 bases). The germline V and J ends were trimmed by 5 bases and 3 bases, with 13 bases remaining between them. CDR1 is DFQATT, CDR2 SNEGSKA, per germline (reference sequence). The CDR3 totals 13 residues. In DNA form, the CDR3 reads TGCAGTGCTTATATTGACAGAGAAGAGACCCAGTACTTC. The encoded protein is CSAYIDREETQYF.

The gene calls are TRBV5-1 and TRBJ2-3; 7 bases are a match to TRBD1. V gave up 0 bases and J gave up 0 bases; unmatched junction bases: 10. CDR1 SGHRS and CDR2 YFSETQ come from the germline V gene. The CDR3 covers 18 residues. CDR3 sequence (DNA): TGCGCCAGCAGCTTGGGTGCCTCAGGGGGAACTAGCACAGATACGCAGTATTTT. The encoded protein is CASSLGASGGTSTDTQYF.

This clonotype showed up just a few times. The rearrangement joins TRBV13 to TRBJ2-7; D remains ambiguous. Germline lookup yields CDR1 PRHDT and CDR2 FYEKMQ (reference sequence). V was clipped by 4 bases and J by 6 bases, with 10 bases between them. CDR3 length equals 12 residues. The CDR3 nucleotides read TGTGCCAGCAGCTCCGTCAAGTCCGAGCAGTACTTC. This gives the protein CASSSVKSEQYF.

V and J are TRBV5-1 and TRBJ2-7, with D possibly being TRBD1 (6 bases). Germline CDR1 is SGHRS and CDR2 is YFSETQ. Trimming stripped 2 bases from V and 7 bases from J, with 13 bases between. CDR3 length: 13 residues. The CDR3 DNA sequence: TGCGCCAGCAGCTTAAACAGGGCGTCGGAGCAGTACTTC. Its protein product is CASSLNRASEQYF.

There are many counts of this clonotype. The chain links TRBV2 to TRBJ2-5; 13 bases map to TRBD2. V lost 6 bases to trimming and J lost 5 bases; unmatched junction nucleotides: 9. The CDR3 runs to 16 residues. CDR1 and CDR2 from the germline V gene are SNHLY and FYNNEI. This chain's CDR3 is CASSGTSGNLRETQYF. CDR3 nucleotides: TGTGCCAGCAGCGGGACTAGCGGGAACCTCCGGGAGACCCAGTACTTC.